A selection of T cell receptor beta chains follows, all from one sample in a study of blood T cell repertoires in COVID-19. Data came from immunoSEQ multiplex PCR; TCRdb stores just in-frame clones and leaves some out. This table has approximately 190,000 clones, 82% appearing once. The sequenced sample consisted of peripheral blood. These receptors were taken from a woman in her sixties with COVID-19, enrolled during active disease. Both conserved end residues are trimmed from each CDR3.

TRBJ2-2 | TRBV6-2/TRBV6-3 | ASSRTSGGLTGELF
TRBJ1-2 | TRBV19 | ASRETGGNGYT
TRBJ2-5 | TRBV5-1 | ASSPPGLEYQETQY
TRBJ1-3 | TRBV10-2 | ASSEQGSGNTIY
TRBJ2-5 | TRBV7-2 | ASSLGGRGFETQY
TRBJ2-1 | TRBV10-3 | AIRPDSNEQF
TRBJ1-2 | TRBV7-3 | ASSSGQGVWT
TRBJ2-3 | TRBV24-1 | ATSDIQGGADTQY
TRBJ1-1 | TRBV3-1/TRBV3-2 | ASSQTDNTEAF
TRBJ1-1 | TRBV28 | ASTLGGLSNTEAF
TRBJ2-2 | TRBV5-5 | ASSFSGAGELF
TRBJ1-6 | TRBV5-1 | ASSPDVGGIGSPPH
TRBJ2-1 | TRBV5-5 | ASSWTSGGPGGYDEQF
TRBJ2-7 | TRBV30 | AWSSSSVREQY
TRBJ2-2 | TRBV19 | ASSISDITGELF
TRBJ1-2 | TRBV20-1 | SARGGFYGYT
TRBJ1-1 | TRBV7-9 | ASSLRDRLSEAF
TRBJ2-2 | TRBV4-2 | ASSQDLPSQTQHTGELF
TRBJ1-2 | TRBV20-1 | SASRTDRTGYT
TRBJ1-6 | TRBV30 | ASRGASSSYNSPLH
TRBJ2-3 | TRBV9 | ASSVEFGLPTDTQY
TRBJ2-5 | TRBV14 | ASSQVIPTSDQETQY
TRBJ1-2 | TRBV4-1 | ASSQDREGLNGYT
TRBJ1-1 | TRBV15 | ATSRVRDRFTSAEAF
TRBJ1-6 | TRBV21-1 | ASSDQRTDSPLH
TRBJ2-3 | TRBV28 | ASSLSRGGGPRTDTQY
TRBJ1-5 | TRBV6-2/TRBV6-3 | ASSRRQGGNSNQPQH
TRBJ2-1 | TRBV28 | ASSSVGAGGPYNEQF
TRBJ1-1 | TRBV6-5 | ASSYRGRTEAF
TRBJ1-2 | TRBV9 | ASSSSLKFRYGYT
TRBJ1-4 | TRBV7-2 | ASSLGTGSRVGLF
TRBJ2-2 | TRBV27 | ASSRPGDGELF
TRBJ2-5 | TRBV7-6 | ASSPSPSQETQY
TRBJ2-5 | TRBV7-2 | ASSTDRGRVETQY